The clone carrying this T cell receptor beta chain was recorded only once. Antigen unknown. The data derive from a study of T cell responses to AZD1222 COVID-19 vaccine. Findings and limits, study-wide: Spike was spanned by vaccine-associated CD4 TCRs, which were dominant at 160-218 and 743-854.

TCRdb keeps only in-frame clones here, not all; method: immunoSEQ multiplex PCR. The data contain about 81,000 clones, about 91% of them singletons. The input for sequencing was peripheral blood, taken 28 days after the second AZD1222 dose. The origin of this receptor is an adult who received the AZD1222 COVID-19 vaccine.

CDR3 residues: CASSQASTYNEQFF. The CDR3 DNA reads TGTGCCAGCAGCCAAGCCAGTACCTACAATGAGCAGTTCTTC. The chain has TRBV14 and TRBJ2-1; no clear D. The CDR3 totals 14 residues. Trimming left V 1 base short and J 2 bases short, with 6 bases between. The V gene's germline CDR1 is SGHDN and CDR2 FVKESK.